The 8 T cell receptor beta chains below come from one sample, sequenced in a study of cytomegalovirus exposure and HLA in healthy donors. The protocol was immunoSEQ multiplex PCR, while the TCRdb copy is restricted to in-frame clones and leaves out a portion. The data contain 120,000 to 150,000 clones, just over 90% of them singletons. Specimen: PBMCs. These receptors originate from a man aged 18-30 years in good health and CMV-seronegative.

The CDR3 loop reads CASSSPGLAGVTLNEQFF. For the CDR3, the DNA is TGTGCCAGTAGTTCCCCGGGACTAGCGGGAGTAACCCTCAATGAGCAGTTCTTC. The gene calls are TRBV19 and TRBJ2-1; 14 nucleotides match TRBD2. V trimming: 5 bases; J trimming: 6 bases; junction bases outside the gene matches: 12. Germline V gene lookup returns CDR1 LNHDA and CDR2 SQIVND (reference sequence). This CDR3 is 18 amino acids long. The variable domain in full, completed from reference TRBV19 and TRBJ2-1, reads DGGITQSPKYLFRKEGQNVTLSCEQNLNHDAMYWYRQDPGQGLRLIYYSQIVNDFQKGDIAEGYSVSREKKESFPLTVTSAQKNPTAFYLCASSSPGLAGVTLNEQFFGPGTRLTVL.

This clone came up once. The chain recombines TRBV6-4 with TRBJ2-7, with 8 bases identical to TRBD1. In germline, CDR1 is MRHNA, CDR2 SNTAGT. The CDR3 runs to 16 residues. The J segment lost 1 base and the V segment lost 6 bases, leaving 11 bases of the junction unmatched. The CDR3 coding sequence is TGTGCCAGCAGCGGCGATGCAGGGGGCTCGTCCTACGAGCAGTACGTC. Translated: CASSGDAGGSSYEQYV.

The chain joins TRBV9 to TRBJ2-1, with D possibly being TRBD1 (6 bases). Germline V gene sequence: CDR1 SGDLS, CDR2 YYNGEE. The CDR3 spans 13 residues. The V end was cut by 0 bases, the J end by 5 bases, with 6 bases between. The chain's CDR3 is CASSVGTDNEQFF. The CDR3 nucleotides read TGTGCCAGCAGCGTAGGGACAGACAATGAGCAGTTCTTC.

This clone is termed medium-sized. The chain uses TRBV20-1 and TRBJ2-7, with a weak D call TRBD1 (5 bases). Germline loops: CDR1 DFQATT, CDR2 SNEGSKA (reference sequence). V was shortened by 4 bases and J by 6 bases, with 10 bases between the two germline ends. The CDR3 runs to 11 residues. DNA of the CDR3: TGCAGTGCTACAGACAGAGGCGAGCAGTACTTC. This sequence encodes CSATDRGEQYF.

The rearrangement joins TRBV7-3 to TRBJ1-3; tentative D call: TRBD1 (5 bases). This CDR3 has 13 residues. The V end lost 5 bases, the J end lost 2 bases, and 7 bases lay between the germline ends. The V gene's germline CDR1 is SGHTA and CDR2 FQGTGA. CDR3 amino acids: CASSAGPGNTIYF. CDR3 DNA: TGTGCCAGCAGCGCAGGGCCTGGAAACACCATATATTTT.

The rearrangement joins TRBV9 to TRBJ1-4, with TRBD1 as a possible D gene (6 bases). The CDR3 is 15 residues long. CDR1 and CDR2 (germline): SGDLS, YYNGEE. The V gene lost 0 bases and the J gene lost 5 bases, with 11 bases spanning the gap. The CDR3 loop reads CASSVGGGRNEKLFF. CDR3 coding DNA: TGTGCCAGCAGCGTAGGAGGGGGACGGAATGAAAAACTGTTTTTT. Complete variable domain (other parts from reference TRBV9 and TRBJ1-4): DSGVTQTPKHLITATGQRVTLRCSPRSGDLSVYWYQQSLDQGLQFLIQYYNGEERAKGNILERFSAQQFPDLHSELNLSSLELGDSALYFCASSVGGGRNEKLFFGSGTQLSVL.

V usage is TRBV7-8 and J usage is TRBJ2-1, with 7 bases lining up with TRBD1. The length of the CDR3 is 15 residues. Germline loops: CDR1 SGHVS, CDR2 FQNEAQ. After removal of 7 bases from V and 2 bases from J, the junction contained 8 bases not matched to a gene. CDR3 coding DNA: TGTGCCAGCACCGAAGGGGGCGTGGCCTACAATGAGCAGTTCTTC. It yields the protein CASTEGGVAYNEQFF.

This clone was counted only a few times. The genes are TRBV6-1 and TRBJ1-2; no clear D. In germline, CDR1 is MNHNS, CDR2 SASEGT. V gave up 11 bases and J gave up 5 bases, with 9 bases separating them. The CDR3 is made up of 10 amino acids. CDR3 nucleotide sequence: TGTGCCTGCGGGGAGTATGGCTACACCTTC. As protein: CACGEYGYTF.